The text below deals with one TCR beta chain. The junction shows a germline mismatch at one end, possibly a read error. The data are from a study of T cells and Merkel cell carcinoma outcomes. The germline V gene encodes CDR1 SEHNR and CDR2 FQNEAQ (reference sequence). The CDR3 totals 11 residues. TCRdb's copy holds only in-frame clones and misses some; the assay was immunoSEQ multiplex PCR. The repertoire holds around 14,000 clones, with 92% as singletons. Sequenced: tumor tissue from Merkel cell carcinoma. The gene calls are TRBV7-9 and TRBJ2-5, with D unresolved. This clonotype originated in a human donor with Merkel cell carcinoma. CDR3 nucleotide sequence: TGTGCCAGCAGCTTACAAGAAACCCAGTACTTC. This encodes CASSLQETQYF.